This T cell receptor (beta chain) was recorded in a study of radiation and T cells in renal cell carcinoma. Findings and limits, study-wide: From baseline, blood top tumor clonotypes peaked at 2 weeks post-radiation.

This clone was counted between two and nine times. Antigen specificity is unknown. The time point here: blood 4 weeks post-SBRT, at nephrectomy. Noted treatment: 15 Gy SBRT to primary tumor, nephrectomy 4 weeks later. Nephrectomy followed 15 Gy stereotactic body radiation by 4 weeks. Blood was sampled at baseline, 2 weeks and 4 weeks after SBRT. This renal cell carcinoma was of the clear cell type. The CDR3 is 15 amino acids. With 3 bases removed from V and 6 bases from J, the gap between germline ends came to 14 bases. CDR1 is ENHRY and CDR2 is SYGVKD in the germline V gene. Profiled with immunoSEQ multiplex PCR; TCRdb holds only in-frame clones, not every one. The sample lists 140,000 or so clones, approximately 86% seen once, with less than 20% in the top ten.

Sequences were derived from blood, sampled from a patient whose treatment included radiotherapy and nephrectomy. This sequence originates from a woman between 50 and 59 years old with renal cell carcinoma. The chain has TRBV10-3 and TRBJ2-2; tentative D call: TRBD2 (6 bases). CDR3 sequence (DNA): TGTGCCATCAGTGAACTCGCGGGGACGTCCGGGGAGCTGTTTTTT. Protein: CAISELAGTSGELFF.